This T cell receptor (beta chain) comes out of a study of cytomegalovirus exposure and HLA in healthy donors. The PCR had 60 Vbeta and 13 Jbeta primers. Repertoires were generated with immunoSEQ multiplex PCR, while TCRdb's copy carries only in-frame clones and drops some. The repertoire holds about 59,000 clones, with 83% as singletons. This CDR3 is built from 15 residues. CDR1 and CDR2 from the germline V gene are LNHDA and SQIVND (reference sequence). V shed 7 bases, J shed 11 bases, and the junction held 18 bases outside the gene matches. The V call is TRBV19, the J call TRBJ1-1; 8 nucleotides agree with TRBD1. This sequence was found in a human donor in good health. Sequencing was performed on PBMCs. The DNA of the CDR3 is TGTGCCAGTATATGGGCTGCCAGGGGGCAGTCAGTCGCTTTCTTT. The encoded protein is CASIWAARGQSVAFF.